This passage covers 8 T cell receptor beta chains from one sample sequenced in a study of T cell repertoires in cytomegalovirus infection. TCRdb redid the calling of the reads with MiXCR, one entry per CDR3 protein. The sample yields around 900,000 distinct CDR3 sequences, about 33% seen once. These TCRs' antigens remain unknown. The source was cultured CD8+ T cells from PBMCs, collected from culture after CMV antigen stimulation. Receptors originate from a human donor in good health (CMV status not recorded). Some clones in this sample may be carry-over from other donors' samples.

The V call is TRBV20-1, the J call TRBJ2-1, with 8 bases that match TRBD2. Germline V gene sequence: CDR1 DFQATT, CDR2 SNEGSKA (reference sequence). With V trimmed by 2 bases and J by 5 bases, 8 bases remained unmatched. The CDR3 totals 15 residues. The CDR3 sequence is CSARTRGAIDNEQFF. CDR3 DNA sequence: TGCAGTGCTAGAACGCGGGGGGCCATTGACAATGAGCAGTTCTTC.

On this clonotype: One base away lies a much larger clone, so this may be a sequencing read error. Written as DNA, the CDR3 is TGTGTCAGCAGCTTAGAATTGGGCCCAAGTGCCATTCAGTACTTC. Encoded protein: CVSSLELGPSAIQYF. The J gene is TRBJ2-4, the V gene TRBV7-8; no clear D gene. This CDR3 spans 15 amino acids. Per the germline V gene, CDR1 is SGHVS and CDR2 is FQNEAQ.

The V gene is TRBV13, the J gene TRBJ2-2; 9 bases fit TRBD2. Germline CDR1 PRHDT, CDR2 FYEKMQ (reference sequence). The CDR3 runs to 17 residues. Trimming at V came to 4 bases and at J to 5 bases, leaving 11 bases not matched to a gene. The DNA of the CDR3 is TGTGCCAGCAGCTCCCCTCTCCCGAGCGGGGGGACCGGGGAGCTGTTTTTT. This gives the protein CASSSPLPSGGTGELFF.

Many counts were recorded for this clonotype. The J gene is TRBJ1-1, the V gene TRBV7-8; D gene unclear. V lost 2 bases, J lost 1 base, and 8 bases lay in between. The CDR3 has 14 residues. Germline CDR1 is SGHVS and CDR2 is FQNEAQ. The CDR3 DNA follows: TGTGCCAGCAGCTTAATCCACCCGAACACTGAAGCTTTCTTT. Translated: CASSLIHPNTEAFF.

J is TRBJ2-3 and V is TRBV27; 10 bases align to TRBD2. CDR1 and CDR2 (germline): MNHEY, SMNVEV (reference sequence). The CDR3 has 14 amino acids. Trimming took 6 bases from V and 3 from J; bases not matched to a gene: 3. CDR3 protein: CASRLAGETDTQYF. In DNA form, the CDR3 reads TGTGCCAGCAGGCTAGCGGGGGAGACAGATACGCAGTATTTT.

About this clonotype: A much larger clone differs by one base, so this may be a read error. The chain employs TRBV7-9 and TRBJ1-4; the D gene is possibly TRBD1 (6 bases). The CDR3 sequence is 15 residues long. Per germline, CDR1 SEHNR and CDR2 FQNEAQ (reference sequence). Here the CDR3 reads CANSLGASFNEKLFF. DNA of the CDR3: TGTGCCAACAGCTTGGGGGCATCGTTTAATGAAAAACTGTTTTTT.

This chain connects TRBV7-3 to TRBJ2-7, with D possibly matching TRBD1 (6 bases). The CDR3 loop spans 14 amino acids. Germline-derived CDR1 and CDR2 are SGHTA and FQGTGA. The V end lost 4 bases, the J end lost 0 bases, and 10 bases lay between the germline ends. CDR3 sequence: CASSSTGISYEQYF. In nucleotides, the CDR3 is TGTGCCAGCAGCTCTACAGGGATCTCCTACGAGCAGTACTTC.

The genes are TRBV27 and TRBJ2-3, with 8 bases lining up with TRBD2. The V segment lost 4 bases and the J segment 1 base; nucleotides outside the gene matches: 7. Germline V gene data show CDR1 as MNHEY and CDR2 as SMNVEV (reference sequence). The CDR3 extends over 16 amino acids. The CDR3 nucleotides are TGTGCCAGCAGTTACGGGGGGGCATACGGCACAGATACGCAGTATTTT. Translating it yields CASSYGGAYGTDTQYF.